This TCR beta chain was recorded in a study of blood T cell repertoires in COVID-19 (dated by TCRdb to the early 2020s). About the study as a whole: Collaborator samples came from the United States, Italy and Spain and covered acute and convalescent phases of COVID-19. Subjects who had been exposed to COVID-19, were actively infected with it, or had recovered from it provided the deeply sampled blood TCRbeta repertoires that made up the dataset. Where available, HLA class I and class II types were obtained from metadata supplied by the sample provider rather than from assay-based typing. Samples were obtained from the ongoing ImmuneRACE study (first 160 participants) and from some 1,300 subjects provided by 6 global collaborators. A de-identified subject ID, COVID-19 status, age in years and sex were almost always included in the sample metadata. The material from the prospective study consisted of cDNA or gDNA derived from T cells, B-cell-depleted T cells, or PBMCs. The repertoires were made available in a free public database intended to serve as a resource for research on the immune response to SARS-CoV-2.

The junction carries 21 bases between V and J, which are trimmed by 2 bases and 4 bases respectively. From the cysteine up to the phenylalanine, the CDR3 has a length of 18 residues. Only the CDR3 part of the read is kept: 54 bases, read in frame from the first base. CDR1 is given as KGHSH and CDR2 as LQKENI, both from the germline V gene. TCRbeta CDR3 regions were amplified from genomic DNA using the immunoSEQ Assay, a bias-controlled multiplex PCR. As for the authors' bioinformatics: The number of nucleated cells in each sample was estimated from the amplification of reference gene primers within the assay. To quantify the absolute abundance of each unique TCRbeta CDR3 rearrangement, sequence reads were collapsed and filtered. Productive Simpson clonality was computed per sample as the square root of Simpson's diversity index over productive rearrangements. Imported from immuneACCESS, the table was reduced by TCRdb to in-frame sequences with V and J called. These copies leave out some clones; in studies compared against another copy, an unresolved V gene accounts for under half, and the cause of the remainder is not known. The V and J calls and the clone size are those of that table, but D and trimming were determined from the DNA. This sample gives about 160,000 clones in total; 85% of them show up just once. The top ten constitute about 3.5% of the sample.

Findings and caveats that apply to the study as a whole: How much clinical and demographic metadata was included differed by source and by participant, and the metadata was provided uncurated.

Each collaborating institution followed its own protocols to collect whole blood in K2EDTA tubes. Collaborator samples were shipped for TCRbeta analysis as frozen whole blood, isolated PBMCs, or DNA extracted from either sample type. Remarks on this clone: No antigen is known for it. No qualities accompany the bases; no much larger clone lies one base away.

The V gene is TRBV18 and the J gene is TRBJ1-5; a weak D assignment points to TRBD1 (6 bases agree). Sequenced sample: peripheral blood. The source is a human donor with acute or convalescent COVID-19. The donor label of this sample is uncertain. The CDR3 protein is CASSPRGPRGGSNQPQHF. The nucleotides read TGTGCCAGCTCACCAAGGGGCCCGAGGGGGGGATCAAATCAGCCCCAGCATTTT.